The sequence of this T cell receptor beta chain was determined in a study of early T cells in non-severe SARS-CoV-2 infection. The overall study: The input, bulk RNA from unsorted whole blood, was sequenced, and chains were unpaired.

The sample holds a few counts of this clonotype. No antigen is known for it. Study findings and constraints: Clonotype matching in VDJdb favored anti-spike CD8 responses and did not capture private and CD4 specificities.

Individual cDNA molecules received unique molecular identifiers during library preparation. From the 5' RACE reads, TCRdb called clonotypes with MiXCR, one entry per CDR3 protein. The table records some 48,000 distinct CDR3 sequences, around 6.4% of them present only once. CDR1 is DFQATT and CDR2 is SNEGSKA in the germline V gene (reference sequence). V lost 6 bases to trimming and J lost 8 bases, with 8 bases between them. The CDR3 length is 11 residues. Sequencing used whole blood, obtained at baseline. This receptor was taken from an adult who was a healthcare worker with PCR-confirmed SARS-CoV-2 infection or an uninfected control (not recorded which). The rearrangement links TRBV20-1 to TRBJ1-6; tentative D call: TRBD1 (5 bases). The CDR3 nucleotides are TGCAGTGCGGGCAGGGATTCACCCCTCCACTTT. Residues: CSAGRDSPLHF.